The 32 T cell receptor beta chains below were found in one sample sequenced in a study of response to subunit inactivated influenza vaccine. A single record per CDR3 protein comes from TCRdb applying MiXCR to the RT-PCR reads. The sample shows roughly 630,000 distinct CDR3 sequences, around 15% of them seen only once. The starting material was PBMCs from blood, obtained 14 to 15 days before vaccination. Receptors were obtained from a man aged 50 to 60 who received an inactivated influenza vaccine.

The rearrangement joins TRBV5-1 to TRBJ1-4; TRBD1 matches at 8 bases. Germline V gene data show CDR1 as SGHRS and CDR2 as YFSETQ. The J segment lost 7 bases and the V segment lost 4 bases, leaving 12 bases of the junction unmatched. This CDR3 is 16 amino acids long. This chain's CDR3 is CASSRGRQGSSEKLFF. The CDR3 nucleotides read TGCGCCAGCAGCAGAGGCCGACAGGGGTCGTCTGAAAAACTGTTTTTT.

This clonotype was counted a few times. The chain carries TRBV29-1 and TRBJ2-1; D is undetermined. Germline assignment: CDR1 SQVTM and CDR2 ANQGSEA. Trimming left V 5 bases short and J 12 bases short, with 14 bases between. This CDR3 is built from 11 residues. The DNA of the CDR3 is TGCAGCGTTCCCCTAGGCACCGCGCAGTTCTTC. Protein sequence: CSVPLGTAQFF.

This clonotype came up a few times. The junction shows a germline mismatch at one end, possibly a read error. The rearrangement links TRBV20-1 to TRBJ2-3, with D perhaps matching TRBD2 (6 bases). Germline V gene sequence: CDR1 DFQATT, CDR2 SNEGSKA (reference sequence). CDR3 size: 15 residues. Here the CDR3 reads CSARGEGGSTDTHYF. Written as DNA, the CDR3 is TGCAGTGCTAGAGGAGAAGGAGGGAGTACAGATACGCACTATTTT.

The chain employs TRBV19 and TRBJ2-7; D remains ambiguous. V lost 2 bases and J lost 4, with 9 bases in between. This CDR3 is built from 13 residues. Germline V gives CDR1 LNHDA, CDR2 SQIVND (reference sequence). CDR3 protein: CASSILGVYEQYF. CDR3 sequence (DNA): TGTGCCAGTAGTATACTGGGTGTATACGAGCAGTACTTC.

This clonotype was found many times. The V call is TRBV4-3, the J call TRBJ2-1; D is uncertain. The germline V gene encodes CDR1 LGHNA and CDR2 YSLEER. V was pared by 3 bases and J by 7 bases, with 10 bases between. This CDR3 is built from 13 residues. The CDR3 DNA follows: TGCGCCAGCAGCCAGTTTAGTCGAAATGAGCAGTTCTTC. Translated: CASSQFSRNEQFF.

This clonotype showed up many times. The genes are TRBV12-3 or TRBV12-4 and TRBJ1-5; D may be TRBD1 (5 bases). Trimming pared 2 bases from V and 1 base from J, leaving 12 bases between. This CDR3 contains 16 residues. The CDR3 DNA reads as TGTGCCAGCAGTTTACTCGGGGCGCAGAGCAATCAGCCCCAGCATTTT. Amino acids: CASSLLGAQSNQPQHF.

V and J are TRBV6-2 or TRBV6-3 and TRBJ2-1; TRBD1 aligns across 8 bases. CDR3 length: 16 residues. V gave up 6 bases and J gave up 9 bases; unmatched junction bases: 16. The germline V gene encodes CDR1 MNHEY and CDR2 SVGEGT. The CDR3 coding sequence is TGTGCCAGCAGATCCAACCGGGACAGGACGTACGGTGAGCAGTTCTTC. It codes for CASRSNRDRTYGEQFF.

CDR3 coding DNA: TGCGCCAGCAGCGCGCTCGGACAGCCCACAGATACGCAGTATTTT. The encoded protein is CASSALGQPTDTQYF. V is TRBV5-1 and J is TRBJ2-3; D perhaps matches TRBD1 (6 bases). Germline V lookup: CDR1 SGHRS, CDR2 YFSETQ. Deletions cut 4 bases from V and 2 bases from J, with 14 bases between. This CDR3 is built from 15 residues.

Only a few counts were recorded for this clonotype. This chain uses TRBV4-3 with TRBJ2-7; D tentatively fits TRBD1 or TRBD2 (7 bases each). CDR1 LGHNA and CDR2 YSLEER come from the germline V gene. There are 16 residues in the CDR3. The V end was cut by 4 bases, the J end by 7 bases, with 23 bases between. For the CDR3, the DNA is TGCGCCAGCAGCCCGAAGGGGGGGACAGATTTGCTGGAGCAGTACTTC. Protein sequence: CASSPKGGTDLLEQYF.

This clonotype was picked up a small number of times. The chain has TRBV7-8 and TRBJ2-1, with 7 bases matching TRBD2. The CDR3 has 16 amino acids. CDR1 and CDR2 from the germline V gene are SGHVS and FQNEAQ. V lost 7 bases, J lost 2 bases, and 11 bases stayed unmatched. The CDR3 reads CASTLSGGGTYNEQFF. CDR3 DNA: TGTGCCAGCACCCTATCCGGGGGAGGGACCTACAATGAGCAGTTCTTC.

The sample holds a few counts of this clonotype. The chain is built from TRBV4-3 and TRBJ2-1; TRBD1 is a possible D gene (5 bases). In germline, CDR1 is LGHNA, CDR2 YSLEER. The ends were cut back, 0 bases at V and 0 bases at J, with 9 bases in the middle. CDR3 length equals 16 residues. The CDR3 DNA reads as TGCGCCAGCAGCCAAGATGGGGCCCCCTCCTACAATGAGCAGTTCTTC. Encoded protein: CASSQDGAPSYNEQFF.

The CDR3 coding sequence is TGTGCCAGCACGGCAGGGAGGATATCTGGGGCCAACGTCCTGACTTTC. Translation gives CASTAGRISGANVLTF. This rearrangement joins TRBV6-1 to TRBJ2-6; D perhaps matches TRBD2 (6 bases). The germline V gene encodes CDR1 MNHNS and CDR2 SASEGT. V was cut by 7 bases and J by 1 base, with 14 bases left in between. The CDR3 runs to 16 residues.

This clonotype was picked up a small number of times. CDR3 nucleotide sequence: TGCAGTGCTAGTACCGGACAGGGTGGAAATTCACCCCTCCACTTT. Amino acids: CSASTGQGGNSPLHF. The rearrangement uses TRBV20-1 and TRBJ1-6, with TRBD1 identical over 8 bases. CDR3 length: 15 amino acids. From germline, CDR1 is DFQATT and CDR2 SNEGSKA (reference sequence). The V and J ends lost 3 bases and 7 bases, in that order; junction bases with no gene match: 8.

This clonotype was recorded at least ten times. The CDR3 spells CATSRGLAGTDTQYF. DNA for the CDR3: TGTGCCACCAGCAGAGGACTAGCGGGAACAGATACGCAGTATTTT. This chain joins TRBV15 and TRBJ2-3, with 11 positions matching TRBD2. CDR1 is LNHNV, CDR2 YYDKDF, per germline (reference sequence). This CDR3 region has 15 residues. The junction had 0 bases not matched to a gene; V was cut back by 1 base and J by 3 bases. Looking up the rest from reference TRBV15 and TRBJ2-3 gives the full variable domain: DAMVIQNPRYQVTQFGKPVTLSCSQTLNHNVMYWYQQKSSQAPKLLFHYYDKDFNNEADTPDNFQSRRPNTSFCFLDIRSPGLGDTAMYLCATSRGLAGTDTQYFGPGTRLTVL.

This chain uses TRBV12-3 or TRBV12-4 with TRBJ2-2; 8 bases map to TRBD2. The CDR3 contains 14 residues. With 3 bases clipped from V and 7 bases from J, the junction kept 4 bases outside the gene matches. The CDR3 spells CASSFRGGIGELFF. CDR3 nucleotide sequence: TGTGCCAGCAGTTTTCGGGGGGGTATCGGGGAGCTGTTTTTT.

Turning to this clonotype: A read error may be the cause here, since a much bigger clone is one base away. The CDR3 protein is CASSSGPANTEAFF. In DNA form, the CDR3 reads TGCGCCAGCAGCTCAGGGCCAGCGAACACTGAAGCTTTCTTT. The chain couples TRBV5-1 to TRBJ1-1, with D perhaps TRBD1 (5 bases). The CDR3 sequence is 14 residues long. V lost 3 bases and J 1 base, leaving 10 bases between the germline ends. Germline V lookup: CDR1 SGHRS, CDR2 YFSETQ.

This clonotype was observed a few times. V and J are TRBV7-6 and TRBJ2-2; D possibly corresponds to TRBD1 (5 bases). V was cut by 0 bases and J by 2 bases, with 10 bases left in between. Germline V gene sequence: CDR1 SGHVS, CDR2 FNYEAQ. The CDR3 length is 16 residues. In DNA, the CDR3 is TGTGCCAGCAGCTTAGCGGCAGGGTTTAACACCGGGGAGCTGTTTTTT. Encoded protein: CASSLAAGFNTGELFF.

This clonotype has only a few counts. This rearrangement joins TRBV2 to TRBJ2-7; 8 nucleotides match TRBD1. Germline V CDR1 and CDR2: SNHLY, FYNNEI. Trimming at V came to 7 bases and at J to 1 base, leaving 6 bases not matched to a gene. The CDR3 extends over 14 amino acids. The CDR3 region is CASNTDRASYEQYF. The CDR3 region has the DNA TGTGCCAGCAACACGGACAGGGCTTCCTACGAGCAGTACTTC.

This sequence joins TRBV5-6 and TRBJ2-2, with D perhaps being TRBD1 or TRBD2 (5 bases each). Germline assignment: CDR1 SGHDT and CDR2 YYEEEE. The CDR3 is 15 residues long. V was shortened by 5 bases and J by 5 bases, with 16 bases between the two germline ends. CDR3 amino acids: CASSWDPRGTGELFF. CDR3 in DNA: TGTGCCAGCAGTTGGGACCCAAGAGGGACCGGGGAGCTGTTTTTT.

The rearrangement joins TRBV5-1 to TRBJ2-3; D unclear. CDR3 size: 15 residues. Trimming removed 0 bases at V and 0 bases at J, with 8 bases between. Germline V gives CDR1 SGHRS, CDR2 YFSETQ. The CDR3, as DNA: TGCGCCAGCAGCTTGGACGGTCCTAGCACAGATACGCAGTATTTT. Translation: CASSLDGPSTDTQYF.

A few counts support this clonotype. The V call is TRBV11-2, the J call TRBJ2-3, with 14 bases identical to TRBD2. CDR1 and CDR2 from the germline V gene are SGHAT and FQNNGV. This CDR3 is built from 19 residues. V trimming: 1 base; J trimming: 3 bases; junction bases outside the gene matches: 9. This CDR3 reads CASSLVPGLAGVRTDTQYF. The CDR3 nucleotides are TGTGCCAGCAGCTTAGTTCCGGGACTAGCGGGAGTACGGACAGATACGCAGTATTTT.

This clonotype was counted only a few times. The rearrangement uses TRBV12-3 or TRBV12-4 and TRBJ1-1; TRBD1 is a possible D gene (5 bases). Trimming removed 3 bases at V and 0 bases at J, with 11 bases between. This CDR3 is built from 15 residues. CDR3 amino acids: CASSLGRPMNTEAFF. CDR3 coding DNA: TGTGCCAGCAGTTTGGGACGGCCCATGAACACTGAAGCTTTCTTT.

The chain carries TRBV12-3 or TRBV12-4 and TRBJ2-7, with TRBD2 matching over 9 bases. This CDR3 region has 17 residues. Trimming cost V 10 bases and J 0 bases; bases outside gene matches: 16. CDR3 nucleotides: TGTGCCACCTCCGGGACCGGGGTAGCGGGGGACTCCTACGAGCAGTACTTC. Translation: CATSGTGVAGDSYEQYF.

This clonotype was recorded many times. The V call is TRBV4-3, the J call TRBJ2-7; no clear D. The CDR3 runs 13 residues. Germline V gene sequence: CDR1 LGHNA, CDR2 YSLEER. Trimming took off 0 bases at V and 7 bases at J, with 10 bases between the two ends. Written as DNA, the CDR3 is TGCGCCAGCAGCCAAGAATTGGGGTATGAGCAGTACTTC. Its translation: CASSQELGYEQYF.

The J gene is TRBJ2-2, the V gene TRBV28; TRBD1 matches 8 bases. The CDR3 spans 15 residues. V lost 7 bases to trimming and J lost 3 bases; unmatched junction nucleotides: 7. The germline CDR1 and CDR2 sequences are MDHEN and SYDVKM. CDR3 bases: TGTGCCAGCACCCTGGACAGGGATTACACCGGGGAGCTGTTTTTT. It codes for CASTLDRDYTGELFF.

This clonotype was detected a few times. The chain recombines TRBV7-9 with TRBJ2-1; D is perhaps TRBD1 or TRBD2 (5 bases each). Trimming left V 0 bases short and J 6 bases short, with 18 bases between. The CDR3 extends over 17 amino acids. From germline, CDR1 is SEHNR and CDR2 FQNEAQ (reference sequence). The CDR3 DNA reads TGTGCCAGCAGCTTAGCGAGGGGTCGGCAGGGCGCCAATGAGCAGTTCTTC. Protein: CASSLARGRQGANEQFF.

This clonotype was seen a few times. This chain connects TRBV6-5 to TRBJ1-1; D unresolved. Trimming removed 3 bases from V and 6 bases from J, with 5 bases in between. The germline V gene has CDR1 MNHEY and CDR2 SVGAGI. The CDR3 is made up of 11 amino acids. DNA for the CDR3: TGTGCCAGCAGTTATGGGGCTGAAGCTTTCTTT. Protein product: CASSYGAEAFF.

This clonotype was detected ten times or more. The J gene is TRBJ1-1, the V gene TRBV10-3; 7 bases align to TRBD1. The CDR3 has 16 amino acids. CDR1 and CDR2 from the germline V gene are ENHRY and SYGVKD. J was trimmed by 1 base and V by 3 bases; bases with no gene match: 8. The CDR3 nucleotides are TGTGCCATCAGTGACTCTAAGGGACAGAGGAACACTGAAGCTTTCTTT. As protein: CAISDSKGQRNTEAFF.

This clonotype turned up a few times. The gene calls are TRBV11-2 and TRBJ2-2, with 10 positions matching TRBD2. This CDR3 region has 16 residues. Trimming took 4 bases from V and 3 from J; bases not matched to a gene: 5. The V gene's germline CDR1 is SGHAT and CDR2 FQNNGV. The CDR3 DNA follows: TGTGCCAGCAGCTATAGCGGGGGGCGTTACACCGGGGAGCTGTTTTTT. Translating it yields CASSYSGGRYTGELFF.

The chain joins TRBV5-1 to TRBJ2-1; a weak D match, TRBD1 (5 bases). Germline V gene data show CDR1 as SGHRS and CDR2 as YFSETQ. The V end was cut by 1 base, the J end by 8 bases, with 16 bases between. CDR3 length equals 15 residues. The CDR3 sequence is CASSLSGQGLDEQFF. CDR3 sequence (DNA): TGCGCCAGCAGCTTGAGTGGGCAGGGCTTGGATGAGCAGTTCTTC.

This clonotype was counted many times. The rearrangement links TRBV20-1 to TRBJ1-1; tentatively, D is TRBD1 (5 bases). The CDR3 totals 13 residues. V was clipped by 5 bases and J by 11 bases, with 21 bases between them. CDR1 and CDR2 from the germline V gene are DFQATT and SNEGSKA (reference sequence). CDR3 DNA: TGCAGTGCTCCTACCCCGGGTCCGGGGCCCGCTTTCTTT. This sequence encodes CSAPTPGPGPAFF.

V and J are TRBV7-2 and TRBJ2-5, with 8 bases matching TRBD1. The germline V gene has CDR1 SGHTA and CDR2 FQGNSA. V gave up 6 bases and J gave up 5 bases; unmatched junction bases: 8. The CDR3 consists of 14 residues. The CDR3 loop is CASRTTGGRETQYF. CDR3 bases: TGTGCCAGCAGAACAACAGGGGGTCGGGAGACCCAGTACTTC. Drawing the rest from reference TRBV7-2 and TRBJ2-5, the complete variable domain is GAGVSQSPSNKVTEKGKDVELRCDPISGHTALYWYRQSLGQGLEFLIYFQGNSAPDKSGLPSDRFSAERTGGSVSTLTIQRTQQEDSAVYLCASRTTGGRETQYFGPGTRLLVL.